Below, 17 T cell receptor beta chains from the same sample are listed, as sequenced in a study of T cell changes during pregnancy in multiple sclerosis (dated by TCRdb to between 2018 and 2020). The library was obtained by the immunoSEQ multiplex PCR assay. Not all clones reach the TCRdb copy of this immuneACCESS table, which keeps in-frame sequences only. Checked studies attribute under half of the gap to unresolved V genes and leave the rest unexplained. Within this sample are approximately 20,000 clones, with 86% of them counted one time only. Jointly, the top ten make up roughly 5.6% of the sample. Sample: CD8+ T cells from peripheral blood mononuclear cells, taken in the third trimester of pregnancy. The origin of the receptors is a female donor in good health, enrolled as a control in a pregnancy study.

This rearrangement joins TRBV30 to TRBJ2-5, with D maybe TRBD2 (7 bases). The CDR3 contains 16 residues. Between the trimmed V and J ends, which lost 4 bases and 4 bases, there was a span of 22 bases. Per germline, CDR1 GTSNPN and CDR2 SVGIG (reference sequence). CDR3 DNA sequence: TGTGCCTGGACTGCCCTGGGGGGGGCGCGGGGAGAGACCCAGTACTTC. This sequence encodes CAWTALGGARGETQYF.

V gene TRBV6-6 combines with J gene TRBJ2-5; 12 bases match TRBD2. In germline, CDR1 is MNHNY, CDR2 SVGAGI (reference sequence). This CDR3 spans 16 amino acids. V gave up 3 bases and J gave up 5 bases; unmatched junction bases: 7. In nucleotides, the CDR3 is TGTGCCAGCAGTTATCGGACTAGCGGGGAAGGTGAGACCCAGTACTTC. It yields the protein CASSYRTSGEGETQYF.

The chain uses TRBV30 and TRBJ2-5, with D maybe TRBD2 (7 bases). CDR3 length: 18 amino acids. The germline gives CDR1 GTSNPN, CDR2 SVGIG (reference sequence). Between the trimmed V and J ends, which lost 0 bases and 1 base, there was a span of 21 bases. Written as DNA, the CDR3 is TGTGCCTGGAGTGTATACAGGGAGGGAATGGGTCCCCAAGAGACCCAGTACTTC. Protein sequence: CAWSVYREGMGPQETQYF.

The chain couples TRBV27 to TRBJ1-6; TRBD1 agrees at 9 bases. The CDR3 consists of 13 residues. The J segment lost 7 bases and the V segment lost 9 bases, leaving 4 bases of the junction unmatched. Germline V gives CDR1 MNHEY, CDR2 SMNVEV (reference sequence). CDR3 bases: TGTGCCAGTCGACAGGGGGGGAATTCACCCCTCCACTTT. It yields the protein CASRQGGNSPLHF.

This chain connects TRBV11-3 to TRBJ1-1; a weak D match, TRBD1 (6 bases). Germline V CDR1 and CDR2: SGHNT, YENEEA. V lost 3 bases, J lost 3 bases, and 8 bases lay in between. CDR3 length: 13 amino acids. CDR3 nucleotide sequence: TGTGCCAGCAGCTTCCCAGGGGACACTGAAGCTTTCTTT. The encoded protein is CASSFPGDTEAFF.

The rearrangement uses TRBV6-5 and TRBJ1-2; unclear D gene. Trimming shortened V by 2 bases and J by 5 bases, and 9 bases separated the two germline ends. The CDR3 covers 13 residues. Germline V gene lookup returns CDR1 MNHEY and CDR2 SVGAGI. The CDR3 DNA is TGTGCCAGCAGTTACCCCGGGTCTTATGGCTACACCTTC. Translation: CASSYPGSYGYTF.

V usage is TRBV4-3 and J usage is TRBJ2-2; 10 nucleotides agree with TRBD2. The CDR3 runs to 16 residues. CDR1 and CDR2 from the germline V gene are LGHNA and YSLEER. Trimming at V came to 0 bases and at J to 6 bases, leaving 4 bases not matched to a gene. The CDR3 DNA reads as TGCGCCAGCAGCCAAGAGCCTAGCGGGGGATCCGGGGAGCTGTTTTTT. It yields the protein CASSQEPSGGSGELFF.

CDR3 in amino acids: CASSLRTSGGREQFF. In DNA form, the CDR3 reads TGTGCCAGCAGCTTGAGGACTAGCGGGGGCAGGGAGCAGTTCTTC. The genes are TRBV5-6 and TRBJ2-1; 13 nucleotides align to TRBD2. CDR1 and CDR2 (germline): SGHDT, YYEEEE. V shed 1 base and J 10 bases; nucleotides not matched to a gene: 5. This CDR3 spans 15 amino acids.

The chain combines TRBV20-1 with TRBJ2-3, with D uncertain. The V gene lost 5 bases and the J gene lost 3 bases, with 3 bases spanning the gap. This CDR3 is 10 amino acids long. Per the germline V gene, CDR1 is DFQATT and CDR2 is SNEGSKA (reference sequence). The CDR3 region is CSAPTDTQYF. CDR3 DNA sequence: TGCAGTGCTCCTACAGATACGCAGTATTTT.

This chain links TRBV7-3 with TRBJ1-6, with 9 bases aligning to TRBD1. The CDR3 is 14 residues long. Trimming removed 8 bases from V and 5 bases from J; junction bases left unmatched: 4. The germline V gene encodes CDR1 SGHTA and CDR2 FQGTGA. The CDR3 spells CASRQGEDNSPLHF. In DNA, the CDR3 is TGTGCCAGCCGACAGGGGGAAGATAATTCACCCCTCCACTTT. Using reference TRBV7-3 and TRBJ1-6 for the parts outside the CDR3, the full variable domain is GAGVSQTPSNKVTEKGKYVELRCDPISGHTALYWYRQSLGQGPEFLIYFQGTGAADDSGLPNDRFFAVRPEGSVSTLKIQRTERGDSAVYLCASRQGEDNSPLHFGNGTRLTVT.

The chain joins TRBV11-2 to TRBJ1-1; a weak D match, TRBD1 (5 bases). Germline loops: CDR1 SGHAT, CDR2 FQNNGV. V was clipped by 5 bases and J by 6 bases, with 10 bases between them. The CDR3 extends over 12 amino acids. Written as DNA, the CDR3 is TGTGCCAGCAGCCTCAACAGGCCTGAAGCTTTCTTT. Translated: CASSLNRPEAFF.

The V and J genes are TRBV9 and TRBJ2-1; 8 bases align to TRBD2. The CDR3 totals 15 residues. The germline gives CDR1 SGDLS, CDR2 YYNGEE. V was clipped by 2 bases and J by 3 bases; unmatched bases: 4. CDR3 sequence: CASSVGRGDYNEQFF. CDR3 nucleotides: TGTGCCAGCAGCGTTGGGCGGGGGGACTACAATGAGCAGTTCTTC.

In DNA form, the CDR3 reads TGCGCCAGCAGCCCTGGGACAGGGGGCGGGACCGGGGAGCTGTTTTTT. This sequence encodes CASSPGTGGGTGELFF. V gene TRBV4-1 combines with J gene TRBJ2-2; 12 nucleotides line up with TRBD1. The CDR3 contains 16 residues. From germline, CDR1 is MGHRA and CDR2 YSYEKL. J gave up 5 bases and V 4 bases, and 5 bases lay outside the gene matches.

The rearrangement links TRBV4-2 to TRBJ1-1, with D possibly matching TRBD1 (5 bases). V shed 4 bases and J shed 3 bases, with 15 bases lying between them. The CDR3 is 15 residues long. Germline V gene lookup returns CDR1 LGHNA and CDR2 YNFKEQ. CDR3 protein: CASSREGLQDTEAFF. The CDR3 nucleotides read TGTGCCAGCAGCCGGGAGGGACTTCAGGACACTGAAGCTTTCTTT.

The genes are TRBV9 and TRBJ1-4; D unclear. The V and J ends lost 4 bases and 4 bases respectively, with 14 bases between them. There are 15 residues in the CDR3. Germline V gives CDR1 SGDLS, CDR2 YYNGEE. CDR3 region: CASSPAGYLNEKLFF. CDR3 sequence (DNA): TGTGCCAGCAGCCCCGCCGGTTATCTTAATGAAAAACTGTTTTTT.

This chain connects TRBV27 to TRBJ2-5, with TRBD1 as a possible D gene (6 bases). The CDR3 is 13 amino acids. Germline loops: CDR1 MNHEY, CDR2 SMNVEV (reference sequence). V gave up 2 bases and J gave up 6 bases, with 10 bases separating them. CDR3 protein: CASSLAGGKTQYF. CDR3 bases: TGTGCCAGCAGTTTAGCTGGGGGCAAGACCCAGTACTTC.

This chain joins TRBV5-6 and TRBJ2-2, with 8 bases matching TRBD1. This CDR3 has 15 residues. CDR1 SGHDT and CDR2 YYEEEE come from the germline V gene. The junction had 13 bases not matched to a gene; V was cut back by 0 bases and J by 15 bases. DNA for the CDR3: TGTGCCAGCAGCTTGGTAGGGACAGGCCAAAATCTGGTGTTTTTT. Translation: CASSLVGTGQNLVFF.